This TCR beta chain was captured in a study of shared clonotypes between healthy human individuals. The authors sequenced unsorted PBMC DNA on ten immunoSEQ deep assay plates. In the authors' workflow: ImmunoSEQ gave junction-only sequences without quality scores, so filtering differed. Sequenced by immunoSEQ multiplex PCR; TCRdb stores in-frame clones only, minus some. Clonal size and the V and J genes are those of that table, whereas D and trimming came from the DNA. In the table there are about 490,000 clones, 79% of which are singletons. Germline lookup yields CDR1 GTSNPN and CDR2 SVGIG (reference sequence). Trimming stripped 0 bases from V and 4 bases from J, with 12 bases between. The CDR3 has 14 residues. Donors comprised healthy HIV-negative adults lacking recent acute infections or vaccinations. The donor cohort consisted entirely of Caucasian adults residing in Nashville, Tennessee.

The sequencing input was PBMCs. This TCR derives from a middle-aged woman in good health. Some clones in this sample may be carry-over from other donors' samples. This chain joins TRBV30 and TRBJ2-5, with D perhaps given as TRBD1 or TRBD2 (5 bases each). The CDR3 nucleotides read TGTGCCTGGAGTGTACGGGGCCGGGGAGAGACCCAGTACTTC. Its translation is CAWSVRGRGETQYF.